The clone carrying this TCR beta chain was observed once. The record originates from a study of blood T cell repertoires in COVID-19. Study summary: Acute and convalescent COVID-19 samples came from the United States, Italy and Spain. PBMCs, B-cell-depleted T cells, or T cells provided the cDNA or gDNA that made up the material.

Original processing methods: Scientists estimated how many nucleated cells there were by amplifying reference gene primers. The data were produced by immunoSEQ multiplex PCR, yet TCRdb's version contains in-frame clones alone and is incomplete. V and J calls and clone size are given by that table; D and trimming were obtained from the DNA. Of tens of thousands of clones detected, about nine tenths appear once; the ten largest clones hold around 20%. V shed 5 bases and J 3 bases; nucleotides not matched to a gene: 3. The CDR3 has 14 residues. CDR1 and CDR2 (germline): SEHNR, FQNEAQ (reference sequence).

This TCR came from a man aged 80 or over with acute or convalescent COVID-19. The rearrangement links TRBV7-9 to TRBJ2-3; 9 nucleotides match TRBD1. Source material: peripheral blood. The CDR3 DNA follows: TGTGCCAGCAGCGTACAGGGGGCAACAGATACGCAGTATTTT. Translated: CASSVQGATDTQYF.